This T cell receptor (beta chain) appears in the sequencing data of a study of persistence of HIV-infected CD4 T cells. The CDR3 sequence is 14 residues long. With 8 bases clipped from V and 6 bases from J, the junction kept 4 bases outside the gene matches. In germline, CDR1 is MNHEY, CDR2 SVGAGI. This was the immunoSEQ version 4 assay in survey mode. Here immunoSEQ multiplex PCR was the method, and the copy in TCRdb shows in-frame clones only, minus some. The sample contains 50,000 to 65,000 clones, less than 85% of which appear only once. Cells were stimulated with overlapping HIV-1 Gag 15-mer peptides. CD40L-negative CD69-negative CD45RO-high memory CD4+ T cells were sorted as populations depleted of antigen-responding cells. Note on this clone: Its specificity is not known.

The genes are TRBV6-5 and TRBJ1-6, with TRBD1 identical over 10 bases. Material: CD4+ T cells sorted from PBMCs after approximately 19-hour stimulation, obtained from a patient who received antiretroviral therapy. This TCR was sampled from an adult man with HIV who was CMV-seropositive. The CDR3 DNA reads TGTGCCAGCCTCCGGGACAGGGGTAATTCACCCCTCCACTTT. The encoded protein is CASLRDRGNSPLHF.